Below, 14 T cell receptor beta chains from the same sample are listed, as sequenced in a study of blood T cells in healthy people across ages. A second PCR of about 6 to 11 cycles used a sample-barcoded 5' primer and a J-beta primer mix. TCRdb re-derived calls from the 5' RACE reads in MiXCR, one entry per CDR3 protein. The table lists about 1.5 million distinct CDR3 sequences, roughly 43% of them singletons. The sequenced material came from blood. The receptors here all came from a woman younger than 30 in good health.

This clonotype was found a few times. This sequence joins TRBV14 and TRBJ1-5; D ambiguous. Germline CDR1 SGHDN, CDR2 FVKESK. This CDR3 has 13 amino acids. Between the trimmed V and J ends, which lost 1 base and 6 bases, there was a span of 7 bases. The CDR3 region has the DNA TGTGCCAGCAGCCAAGCGATGGGTCAGCCCCAGCATTTT. It specifies CASSQAMGQPQHF.

This clonotype was counted at least ten times. The genes are TRBV29-1 and TRBJ2-7; D ambiguous. The CDR3 totals 12 residues. Trimming shortened V by 4 bases and J by 4 bases, and 11 bases separated the two germline ends. Per the germline V gene, CDR1 is SQVTM and CDR2 is ANQGSEA. The DNA of the CDR3 is TGCAGCGTTGGGTGGAGCTTTTACGAGCAGTACTTC. Residues: CSVGWSFYEQYF.

In this sample, this clonotype turned up a few times. The J gene is TRBJ1-2, the V gene TRBV9; D unclear. The CDR3 is made up of 12 amino acids. Germline V gives CDR1 SGDLS, CDR2 YYNGEE. Trimming pared 6 bases from V and 7 bases from J, leaving 13 bases between. Written as DNA, the CDR3 is TGTGCCAGCACCCGGGCCAACAGTGGCTACACCTTC. Its protein product is CASTRANSGYTF.

CDR3 sequence: CASSETLAGFNEQFF. The CDR3 region has the DNA TGTGCCAGCAGTGAAACCCTAGCAGGGTTCAATGAGCAGTTCTTC. The V gene is TRBV2, the J gene TRBJ2-1; D is tentatively TRBD1 or TRBD2 (5 bases each). V lost 2 bases and J 6 bases, leaving 14 bases between the germline ends. Germline assignment: CDR1 SNHLY and CDR2 FYNNEI. The CDR3 spans 15 residues.

The V gene is TRBV6-5, the J gene TRBJ2-5; perhaps TRBD2 as D (5 bases). There are 12 residues in the CDR3. The germline V gene encodes CDR1 MNHEY and CDR2 SVGAGI. Trimming took 7 bases from V and 5 from J, leaving 11 bases between them. CDR3 in DNA: TGTGCCAGCAAGGTTACGGGGGAGACCCAGTACTTC. This codes for CASKVTGETQYF.

This clonotype was picked up a small number of times. The chain is built from TRBV20-1 and TRBJ2-7, with D perhaps TRBD2 (5 bases). V was clipped by 6 bases and J by 4 bases, with 19 bases between them. Germline lookup yields CDR1 DFQATT and CDR2 SNEGSKA (reference sequence). This CDR3 has 14 residues. CDR3 sequence reads: CSAERSGLFYEQYF. The CDR3, as DNA: TGCAGTGCGGAGAGGAGCGGACTCTTTTACGAGCAGTACTTC.

The chain employs TRBV4-3 and TRBJ2-5, with a tentative D call TRBD2 (6 bases). CDR1 is LGHNA and CDR2 is YSLEER in the germline V gene. V was pared by 4 bases and J by 0 bases, with 12 bases between. The CDR3 contains 15 residues. The CDR3 nucleotides are TGCGCCAGCAGCCCTCACTGGGACTACCAAGAGACCCAGTACTTC. Its protein product is CASSPHWDYQETQYF.

This sequence joins TRBV7-9 and TRBJ2-7; TRBD2 is a possible D gene (5 bases). This CDR3 has 16 amino acids. The germline CDR1 and CDR2 sequences are SEHNR and FQNEAQ (reference sequence). V was cut by 5 bases and J by 2 bases, with 19 bases left in between. CDR3 residues: CASSGNFDDGAYEQYF. The CDR3 DNA follows: TGTGCCAGCAGCGGAAACTTTGACGACGGGGCCTACGAGCAGTACTTC.

This chain links TRBV10-3 with TRBJ1-3; possibly TRBD1 for D (6 bases). Between the trimmed V and J ends, which lost 5 bases and 0 bases, there was a span of 14 bases. The CDR3 has 16 residues. The germline gives CDR1 ENHRY, CDR2 SYGVKD. The chain's CDR3 is CAISSTGYDSGNTIYF. The CDR3 coding sequence is TGTGCCATCAGTTCGACAGGATACGACTCTGGAAACACCATATATTTT.

This chain connects TRBV18 to TRBJ1-6; 8 nucleotides match TRBD1. The CDR3 has 16 residues. V dropped 4 bases and J dropped 0; count of bases not matched to a gene: 2. Per the germline V gene, CDR1 is KGHSH and CDR2 is LQKENI. The CDR3: CASSRTGSSYNSPLHF. In DNA form, the CDR3 reads TGTGCCAGCTCACGGACAGGGAGCTCCTATAATTCACCCCTCCACTTT.

This chain links TRBV29-1 with TRBJ1-1; D gene unclear. V lost 7 bases and J lost 1, with 16 bases in between. This CDR3 is built from 14 residues. CDR1 and CDR2 (germline): SQVTM, ANQGSEA. In DNA, the CDR3 is TGCAGCGCAACGACACTAGACCCGAACACTGAAGCTTTCTTT. Protein: CSATTLDPNTEAFF.

There are many counts of this clonotype. J is TRBJ2-5 and V is TRBV12-3 or TRBV12-4; D is uncertain. V lost 2 bases and J 5 bases, leaving 3 bases between the germline ends. The CDR3 loop spans 11 amino acids. The CDR3 DNA sequence: TGTGCCAGCAGTTTATTTGAGACCCAGTACTTC. It codes for CASSLFETQYF.

The chain employs TRBV5-1 and TRBJ1-1; D may be TRBD1 (5 bases). Trimming left V 1 base short and J 1 base short, with 11 bases between. Germline loops: CDR1 SGHRS, CDR2 YFSETQ. The length of the CDR3 is 15 residues. CDR3: CASSLLPGRNTEAFF. The CDR3 coding sequence is TGCGCCAGCAGCTTGCTGCCGGGACGGAACACTGAAGCTTTCTTT.

The rearrangement links TRBV4-1 to TRBJ2-7; D is possibly TRBD2 (5 bases). Germline CDR1 is MGHRA and CDR2 is YSYEKL. Deletions cut 4 bases from V and 6 bases from J, with 13 bases between. The CDR3 consists of 13 residues. The CDR3 spells CASSPSEEIEQYF. The CDR3 DNA reads TGCGCCAGCAGCCCTTCGGAGGAGATCGAGCAGTACTTC.